This entry concerns a single T cell receptor beta chain. This entry belongs to a study of T-cell memory formation after mild COVID-19. CDR1 is MGHRA and CDR2 is YSYEKL in the germline V gene. Between the trimmed V and J ends, which lost 2 bases and 10 bases, there was a span of 9 bases. CDR3 length: 12 amino acids. TCRdb recomputed calls from the 5' RACE reads with MiXCR, one row per CDR3 protein. This table has over 500,000 distinct CDR3 sequences, 17% appearing once. This receptor was taken from an adult woman who had mild COVID-19 (a few samples of this study predate the infection). Cell type and time point are not known. This rearrangement joins TRBV4-1 to TRBJ2-1, with D unresolved. The source material was PBMCs or a T cell subset sorted from them (not recorded which). This CDR3 is CASSQTGLEQFF. Written as DNA, the CDR3 is TGCGCCAGCAGCCAAACCGGTCTCGAGCAGTTCTTC.